These 5 T cell receptor beta chains originate from one sample sequenced in a study of cytomegalovirus exposure and HLA in healthy donors. PCR involved 60 Vbeta and 13 Jbeta primers. The protocol was immunoSEQ multiplex PCR, while the TCRdb copy is restricted to in-frame clones and leaves out a portion. Here the sample spans 180,000 or so clones, approximately 79% being singletons. Sample: PBMCs. The receptors originated from a man in his fifties or sixties in good health and CMV-seropositive.

The chain links TRBV7-3 to TRBJ1-1, with D unresolved. CDR3 size: 15 residues. The V gene's germline CDR1 is SGHTA and CDR2 FQGTGA. Trimming removed 5 bases at V and 5 bases at J, with 18 bases between. CDR3 amino acids: CASSAVPGMVTEAFF. The DNA of the CDR3 is TGTGCCAGCAGCGCCGTACCGGGGATGGTGACTGAAGCTTTCTTT.

This chain links TRBV25-1 with TRBJ2-7, with 9 bases that match TRBD2. V was pared by 1 base and J by 1 base, with 2 bases of the junction left unmatched. The CDR3 has 15 residues. Germline CDR1 MGHDK, CDR2 SYGVNS. The CDR3 region has the DNA TGTGCCAGCAGTGAATGGGGACTAGCATCCTACGAGCAGTACGTC. Translation: CASSEWGLASYEQYV.

There are a few counts of this clone. The rearrangement links TRBV15 to TRBJ2-7; D might be TRBD2 (6 bases). Germline loops: CDR1 LNHNV, CDR2 YYDKDF (reference sequence). The CDR3 runs 14 residues. The ends were cut back, 1 base at V and 1 base at J, with 8 bases in the middle. This CDR3 is CATSRAGTSYEQYF. CDR3 DNA sequence: TGTGCCACCAGCAGAGCTGGGACTTCCTACGAGCAGTACTTC.

The chain recombines TRBV4-1 with TRBJ1-5; TRBD1 matches at 7 bases. The CDR3 spans 18 residues. The germline V gene has CDR1 MGHRA and CDR2 YSYEKL. V lost 2 bases to trimming and J lost 1 base; unmatched junction nucleotides: 11. The CDR3: CASSQHRGLSLSNQPQHF. The CDR3 DNA is TGCGCCAGCAGCCAACACAGGGGATTGAGTTTGAGCAATCAGCCCCAGCATTTT.

The sample holds a few counts of this clone. V usage is TRBV7-2 and J usage is TRBJ1-1; 8 bases map to TRBD1. Germline CDR1 is SGHTA and CDR2 is FQGNSA. CDR3 size: 16 residues. V dropped 5 bases and J dropped 1; count of bases not matched to a gene: 9. The CDR3 DNA reads TGTGCCAGCAGCCCGACGAACAGGGGGGGGAACACTGAAGCTTTCTTT. It codes for CASSPTNRGGNTEAFF.